The table lists the clone carrying this T cell receptor beta chain with a few counts. CDR3 length: 15 residues. V lost 0 bases to trimming and J lost 6 bases, with 14 bases between them. Looked up from germline, CDR1 is SGHDN and CDR2 is FVKESK. The source of the sample is a study of shared clonotypes between healthy human individuals. The data were produced by immunoSEQ multiplex PCR, yet TCRdb's version contains in-frame clones alone and is incomplete. The data contain over 850,000 clones, approximately 78% of them singletons. Sequencing was carried out using memory CD4+ T cells from PBMCs. The subset denotes: CD45RA-negative fraction. The V call is TRBV14, the J call TRBJ1-1; no reliable D call. The sequence came from a man in his late teens or twenties in good health. Some clones in this sample may be carry-over from other donors' samples. The CDR3 here is CASSQDAYLGAEAFF. The CDR3 region has the DNA TGTGCCAGCAGCCAAGACGCGTACCTGGGCGCTGAAGCTTTCTTT.